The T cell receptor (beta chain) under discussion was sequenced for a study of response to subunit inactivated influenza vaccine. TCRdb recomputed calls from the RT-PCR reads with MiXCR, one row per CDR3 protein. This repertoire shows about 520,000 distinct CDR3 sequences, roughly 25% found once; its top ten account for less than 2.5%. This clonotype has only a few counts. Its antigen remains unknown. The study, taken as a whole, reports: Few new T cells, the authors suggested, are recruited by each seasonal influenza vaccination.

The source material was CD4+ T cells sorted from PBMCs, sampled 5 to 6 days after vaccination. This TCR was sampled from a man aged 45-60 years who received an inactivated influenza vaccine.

This CDR3 is CASSAGQGGTEAFF. The CDR3 nucleotides read TGCGCCAGCAGCGCGGGACAGGGAGGCACTGAAGCTTTCTTT. The rearrangement links TRBV5-1 to TRBJ1-1, with 9 nucleotides matching TRBD1. The germline CDR1 and CDR2 sequences are SGHRS and YFSETQ. V was clipped by 4 bases and J by 4 bases; unmatched bases: 5. The CDR3 covers 14 residues.